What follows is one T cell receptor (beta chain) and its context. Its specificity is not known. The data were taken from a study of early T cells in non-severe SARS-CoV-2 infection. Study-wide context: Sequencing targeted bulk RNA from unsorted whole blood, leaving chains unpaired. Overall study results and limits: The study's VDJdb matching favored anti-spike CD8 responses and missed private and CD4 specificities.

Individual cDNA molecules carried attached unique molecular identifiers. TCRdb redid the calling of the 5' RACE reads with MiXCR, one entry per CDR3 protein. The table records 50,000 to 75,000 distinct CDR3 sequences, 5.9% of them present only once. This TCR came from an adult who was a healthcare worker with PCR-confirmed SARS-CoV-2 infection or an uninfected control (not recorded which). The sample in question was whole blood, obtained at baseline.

The CDR3 sequence: CASSLAGFSYEQYF. The CDR3 nucleotides read TGTGCCAGCAGTCTAGCGGGATTTTCCTACGAGCAGTACTTC. The rearrangement joins TRBV6-2 or TRBV6-3 to TRBJ2-7; 9 positions match TRBD2. The CDR3 loop spans 14 amino acids. Trimming took 5 bases from V and 1 from J; bases not matched to a gene: 3. The germline V gene has CDR1 MNHEY and CDR2 SVGEGT.